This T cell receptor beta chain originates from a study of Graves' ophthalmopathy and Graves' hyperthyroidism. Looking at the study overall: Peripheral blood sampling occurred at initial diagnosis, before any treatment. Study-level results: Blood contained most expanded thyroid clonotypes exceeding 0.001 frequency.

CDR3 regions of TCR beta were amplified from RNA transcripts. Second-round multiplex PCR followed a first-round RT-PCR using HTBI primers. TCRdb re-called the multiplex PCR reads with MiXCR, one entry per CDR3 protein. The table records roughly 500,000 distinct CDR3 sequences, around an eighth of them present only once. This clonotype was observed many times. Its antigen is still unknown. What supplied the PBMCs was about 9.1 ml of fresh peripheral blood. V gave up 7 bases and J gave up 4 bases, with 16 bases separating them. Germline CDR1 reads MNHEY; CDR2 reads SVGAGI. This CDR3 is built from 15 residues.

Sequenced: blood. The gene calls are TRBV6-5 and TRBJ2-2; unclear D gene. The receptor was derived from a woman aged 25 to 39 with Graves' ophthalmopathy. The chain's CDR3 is CASILFARFTGELFF. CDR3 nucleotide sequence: TGTGCCAGCATTTTATTCGCCCGGTTCACCGGGGAGCTGTTTTTT.